One and the same sample provided the 17 T cell receptor beta chains below, sequenced in a study of T cell repertoires in cytomegalovirus infection. MiXCR, run by TCRdb on the reads, gives a single entry per CDR3 protein. Here the sample spans 27,000 or so distinct CDR3 sequences, over 15% being singletons. These receptors' targets are unknown. The source material was CD8+ T cells from cultured PBMCs, sampled from culture after CMV antigen stimulation. Receptor source: a human donor in good health (CMV status not recorded). Some clones in this sample may be carry-over from other donors' samples.

The chain couples TRBV27 to TRBJ2-1, with D perhaps TRBD2 (5 bases). V was pared by 3 bases and J by 9 bases, with 12 bases between. CDR3 length: 13 amino acids. From germline, CDR1 is MNHEY and CDR2 SMNVEV (reference sequence). The CDR3 DNA follows: TGTGCCAGCAGTTTGAGGGCTGGCATTGAGCAGTTCTTC. Its protein is CASSLRAGIEQFF.

This clonotype was counted a few times. V gene TRBV28 combines with J gene TRBJ1-4; maybe TRBD1 (6 bases). The V end was cut by 4 bases, the J end by 1 base, with 10 bases between. Germline values: CDR1 MDHEN, CDR2 SYDVKM. This CDR3 region has 15 residues. In DNA, the CDR3 is TGTGCCAGCAGTTCCCGGGACATAACTAATGAAAAACTGTTTTTT. Protein sequence: CASSSRDITNEKLFF.

The CDR3 DNA sequence: TGCGCCAGCAGCTTGGAACTGCCTCCGAGGGACATTCAGTACTTC. Translating it yields CASSLELPPRDIQYF. V and J are TRBV5-1 and TRBJ2-4; weak D call: TRBD2 (5 bases). There are 15 residues in the CDR3. The germline gives CDR1 SGHRS, CDR2 YFSETQ. V dropped 0 bases and J dropped 8 bases, with 15 bases sitting between them.

This clonotype was found a few times. The chain is built from TRBV7-8 and TRBJ1-3; 12 nucleotides agree with TRBD1. The CDR3 extends over 19 amino acids. With V trimmed by 2 bases and J by 2 bases, 10 bases remained unmatched. CDR1 and CDR2 (germline): SGHVS, FQNEAQ. The CDR3 loop is CASSLLKGGQGAAGNTIYF. CDR3 coding DNA: TGTGCCAGCAGCTTATTGAAGGGGGGACAGGGGGCCGCTGGAAACACCATATATTTT.

This clonotype was seen a handful of times. In this CDR3 the conserved last residue, phenylalanine or tryptophan, is missing, so a read error is likely. V and J are TRBV7-9 and TRBJ1-1; no reliable D call. Germline V gene lookup returns CDR1 SEHNR and CDR2 FQNEAQ (reference sequence). Trimming took off 1 base at V and 6 bases at J, with 12 bases between the two ends. This CDR3 is built from 14 residues. CDR3 in DNA: TGTGCCAGCAGCTTAGAGGGAGGGTTCGCTGAAGCTTTCTCT. Translated: CASSLEGGFAEAFS.

V and J are TRBV12-3 or TRBV12-4 and TRBJ1-1, with D hard to call. Trimming took off 3 bases at V and 1 base at J, with 6 bases between the two ends. CDR3 size: 13 residues. The CDR3 protein is CASSFIWNTEAFF. For the CDR3, the DNA is TGTGCCAGCAGTTTTATTTGGAACACTGAAGCTTTCTTT.

This clonotype was counted a few times. The chain has TRBV27 and TRBJ2-1, with 12 bases identical to TRBD2. Trimming took 4 bases from V and 4 from J; bases not matched to a gene: 8. Germline CDR1 and CDR2: MNHEY and SMNVEV (reference sequence). The CDR3 runs 17 residues. The chain's CDR3 is CASSSLTSGGQYNEQFF. CDR3 in DNA: TGTGCCAGCAGTTCGCTGACTAGCGGGGGCCAATACAATGAGCAGTTCTTC.

The chain is built from TRBV7-8 and TRBJ2-2; D is uncertain. The CDR3 loop spans 11 amino acids. V was clipped by 5 bases and J by 6 bases, with 4 bases between them. Germline CDR1 is SGHVS and CDR2 is FQNEAQ. CDR3: CASSPPGELFF. The CDR3, as DNA: TGTGCCAGCAGCCCCCCCGGGGAGCTGTTTTTT.

This sequence joins TRBV28 and TRBJ2-7, with D tentatively TRBD1 (7 bases). The CDR3 spans 15 residues. The germline V gene encodes CDR1 MDHEN and CDR2 SYDVKM. The V gene lost 5 bases and the J gene lost 4 bases, with 18 bases spanning the gap. Here the CDR3 DNA reads TGTGCCAGCAGTCCCCTCTCCAGGGGGGAATACGAGCAGTACTTC. Translating it yields CASSPLSRGEYEQYF.

In its sample, this clonotype was seen a few times. The CDR3 DNA is TGTGCCAGCAGCCCGTACGACAGGGAAGCTAACTATGGCTACACCTTC. It codes for CASSPYDREANYGYTF. V gene TRBV7-2 combines with J gene TRBJ1-2; 7 nucleotides match TRBD1. V shed 5 bases, J shed 0 bases, and the junction held 9 bases outside the gene matches. CDR3 size: 16 residues. CDR1 is SGHTA and CDR2 is FQGNSA in the germline V gene.

This clonotype was observed a few times. The chain has TRBV28 and TRBJ1-1; no definite D call. CDR1 is MDHEN, CDR2 SYDVKM, per germline. V was shortened by 4 bases and J by 0 bases, with 9 bases between the two germline ends. The CDR3 runs to 14 residues. The CDR3 bases are TGTGCCAGCAGTTGGCCGGGCGTGAACACTGAAGCTTTCTTT. It is translated as CASSWPGVNTEAFF.

V is TRBV7-9 and J is TRBJ1-5; maybe TRBD1 (6 bases). The CDR3 length is 14 residues. CDR1 is SEHNR and CDR2 is FQNEAQ in the germline V gene (reference sequence). The V gene lost 7 bases and the J gene lost 4 bases, with 14 bases spanning the gap. The CDR3 is CASTVGASNQPQHF. The CDR3 DNA follows: TGTGCCAGCACCGTGGGGGCCTCAAATCAGCCCCAGCATTTT.

V usage is TRBV7-9 and J usage is TRBJ2-1; D not certain. CDR3 length: 15 amino acids. Germline V lookup: CDR1 SEHNR, CDR2 FQNEAQ (reference sequence). The ends were cut back, 2 bases at V and 2 bases at J, with 10 bases in the middle. In nucleotides, the CDR3 is TGTGCCAGCAGCTTAAAACCATCACCCTACAATGAGCAGTTCTTC. Its protein is CASSLKPSPYNEQFF.

This clonotype has a handful of counts. The chain employs TRBV7-8 and TRBJ2-7; 7 bases align to TRBD2. V shed 5 bases and J 1 base; nucleotides not matched to a gene: 5. Germline V CDR1 and CDR2: SGHVS, FQNEAQ. CDR3 length: 14 residues. The DNA for the CDR3 is TGTGCCAGCAGCGCCGATAGCGGGTCCTACGAGCAGTACTTC. Translating it yields CASSADSGSYEQYF.

This clonotype appeared a few times. The V call is TRBV4-2, the J call TRBJ2-3; either TRBD1 or TRBD2 may fit D (6 bases each). The CDR3 has 16 amino acids. Trimming pared 0 bases from V and 6 bases from J, leaving 16 bases between. Germline-derived CDR1 and CDR2 are LGHNA and YNFKEQ. CDR3 region: CASSQEMGAGGDTQYF. The CDR3 region has the DNA TGTGCCAGCAGCCAAGAAATGGGGGCTGGAGGGGATACGCAGTATTTT.

V and J are TRBV4-1 and TRBJ1-5, with D tentatively TRBD1 (5 bases). CDR1 and CDR2 from the germline V gene are MGHRA and YSYEKL. The CDR3 contains 21 residues. The ends were cut back, 0 bases at V and 2 bases at J, with 26 bases in the middle. CDR3 sequence: CASSQDERARVRTMGNQPQHF. DNA of the CDR3: TGCGCCAGCAGCCAAGATGAAAGGGCCAGGGTTCGAACCATGGGCAATCAGCCCCAGCATTTT.

The chain is built from TRBV6-2 or TRBV6-3 and TRBJ2-1; D unresolved. Germline loops: CDR1 MNHEY, CDR2 SVGEGT. The CDR3 consists of 12 residues. The ends were cut back, 2 bases at V and 5 bases at J, with 4 bases in the middle. The CDR3 nucleotides are TGTGCCAGCAGTTACCCCGACAATGAGCAGTTCTTC. Its protein product is CASSYPDNEQFF.